Here is one T cell receptor (beta chain) with its context. The data were taken from a study of siplizumab effects on memory and regulatory T cells. The CDR3 is 13 residues long. Germline assignment: CDR1 LNHDA and CDR2 SQIVND (reference sequence). Germline trimming cut 5 bases from V and 4 bases from J; bases unmatched to any gene: 4. Each sample contributed 96,000 or so TCR templates to the assay. Some clones are missing from TCRdb's copy, which holds only in-frame ones; the method was immunoSEQ multiplex PCR. The sample shows some 63,000 clones, around 96% of them seen only once. The chain links TRBV19 to TRBJ1-1; 7 bases align to TRBD1. Sequencing input: naive CD8+ T cells sorted from blood. The receptor was isolated from a human donor in good health. This CDR3 is CASSPGTATEAFF. Here the CDR3 DNA reads TGTGCCAGTAGTCCCGGGACAGCCACTGAAGCTTTCTTT.